This T cell receptor beta chain stems from a study of Ad26.COV2.S vaccination and SARS-CoV-2 variants. Across the study: Participant was drawn from the COV1001 Ad26.COV2.S trial arm. Points from the study as a whole: Possible underestimation of total T cell responses by the TCR breadth and depth analyses was noted. Recipients given vaccine exceeded placebo recipients in spike-specific TCR breadth.

A note on this clone: Antigen unknown.

Assay used: immunoSEQ multiplex PCR; TCRdb lists only in-frame clones, some missing. The table has about 330,000 clones, 75% to 90% seen once. CDR1 is MGHDK, CDR2 SYGVNS, per germline. CDR3 length: 13 residues. Trimming stripped 4 bases from V and 5 bases from J, with 12 bases between. Stated treatment: around 19 received Ad26.COV2.S at low or high dose, single or two shots; about 5 received placebo; per-sample allocation not given. Day 63 after the first injection of vaccine or placebo was the sampling time. The chain recombines TRBV25-1 with TRBJ2-7; D remains ambiguous. This specimen consisted of peripheral blood, obtained in a trial of Ad26.COV2.S vaccine versus placebo. This TCR derives from a person between 18 and 59 years old who received the Ad26.COV2.S COVID-19 vaccine or a placebo. The CDR3 reads CASSVFEAHEQYF. The CDR3 coding sequence is TGTGCCAGCAGTGTTTTCGAAGCCCACGAGCAGTACTTC.